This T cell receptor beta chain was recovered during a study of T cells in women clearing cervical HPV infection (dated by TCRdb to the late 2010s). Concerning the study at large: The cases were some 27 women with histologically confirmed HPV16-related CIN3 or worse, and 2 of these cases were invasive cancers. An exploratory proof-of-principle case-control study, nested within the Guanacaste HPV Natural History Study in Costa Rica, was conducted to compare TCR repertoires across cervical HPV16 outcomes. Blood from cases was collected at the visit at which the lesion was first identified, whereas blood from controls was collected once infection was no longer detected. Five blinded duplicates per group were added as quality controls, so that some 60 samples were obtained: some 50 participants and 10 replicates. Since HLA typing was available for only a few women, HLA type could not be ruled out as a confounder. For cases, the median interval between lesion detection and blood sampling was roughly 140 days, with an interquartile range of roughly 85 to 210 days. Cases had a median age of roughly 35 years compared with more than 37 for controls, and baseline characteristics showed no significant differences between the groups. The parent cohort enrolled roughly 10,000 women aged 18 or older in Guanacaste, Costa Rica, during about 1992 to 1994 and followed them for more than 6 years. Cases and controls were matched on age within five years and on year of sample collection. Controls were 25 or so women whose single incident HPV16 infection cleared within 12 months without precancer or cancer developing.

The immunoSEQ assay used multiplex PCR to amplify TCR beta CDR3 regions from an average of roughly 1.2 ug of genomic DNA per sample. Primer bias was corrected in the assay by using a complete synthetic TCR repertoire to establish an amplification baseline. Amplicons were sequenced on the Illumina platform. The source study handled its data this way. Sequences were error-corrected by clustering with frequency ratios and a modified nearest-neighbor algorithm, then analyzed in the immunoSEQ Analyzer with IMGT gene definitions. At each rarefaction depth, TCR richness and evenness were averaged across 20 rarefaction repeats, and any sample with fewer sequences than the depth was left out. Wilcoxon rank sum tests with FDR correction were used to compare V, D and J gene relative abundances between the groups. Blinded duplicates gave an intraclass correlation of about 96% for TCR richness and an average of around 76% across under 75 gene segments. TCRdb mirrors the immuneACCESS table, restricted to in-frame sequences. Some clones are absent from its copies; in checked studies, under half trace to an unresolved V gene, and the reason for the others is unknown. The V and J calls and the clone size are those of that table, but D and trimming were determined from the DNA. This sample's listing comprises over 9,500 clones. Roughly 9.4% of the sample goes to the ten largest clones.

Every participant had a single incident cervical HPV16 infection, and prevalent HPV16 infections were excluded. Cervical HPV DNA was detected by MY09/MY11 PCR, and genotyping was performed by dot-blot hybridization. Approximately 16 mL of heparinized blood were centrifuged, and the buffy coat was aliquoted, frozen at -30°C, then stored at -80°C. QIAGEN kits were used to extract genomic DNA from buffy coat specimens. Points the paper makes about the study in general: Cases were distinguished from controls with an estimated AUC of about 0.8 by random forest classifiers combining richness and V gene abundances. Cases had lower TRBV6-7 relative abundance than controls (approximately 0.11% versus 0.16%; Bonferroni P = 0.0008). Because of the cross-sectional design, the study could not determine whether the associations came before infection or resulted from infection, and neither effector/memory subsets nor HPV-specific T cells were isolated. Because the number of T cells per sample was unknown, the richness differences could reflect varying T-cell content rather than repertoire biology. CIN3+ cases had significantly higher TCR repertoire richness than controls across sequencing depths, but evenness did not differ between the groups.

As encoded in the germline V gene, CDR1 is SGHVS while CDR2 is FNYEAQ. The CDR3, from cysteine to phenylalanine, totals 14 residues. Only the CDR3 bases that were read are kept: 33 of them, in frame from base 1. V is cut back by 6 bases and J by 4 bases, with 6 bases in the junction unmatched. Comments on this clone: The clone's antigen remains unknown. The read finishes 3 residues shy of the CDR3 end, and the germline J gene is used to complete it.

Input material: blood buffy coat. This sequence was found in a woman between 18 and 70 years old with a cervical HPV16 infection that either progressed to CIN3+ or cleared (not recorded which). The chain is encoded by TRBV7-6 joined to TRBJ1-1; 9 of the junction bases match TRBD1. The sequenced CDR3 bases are TGTGCCAGCAGTTCACAGGGGGCGCGCACTGAA. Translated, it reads CASSSQGARTE. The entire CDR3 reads CASSSQGARTEAFF.